This TCR beta chain stems from a study of CD8+ T cells in alopecia areata. Study context: Treatment comprised oral tofacitinib, 5 to 10 mg twice daily, in treated patients. Tofacitinib treatment spanned 6 to 18 months, with 6 months off drug afterward. Findings and caveats of the study: Uncertainty about whether baseline CD8+ expansion is linked to response remains, with one nonresponder.

Once RNA had been extracted, it was reverse transcribed into cDNA to act as the sequencing template. Only in-frame clones appear in the TCRdb table, and some are missing; sequencing was by immunoSEQ multiplex PCR. Here the sample spans 110,000 or so clones, 58% being singletons. As to this clone: Its antigen is as yet unknown.

Treatment reported: oral pan-JAK inhibitor, 5-10 mg twice daily. PBMCs yielded sorted CD4+ and CD8+ T cells. This TCR came from a human donor with alopecia areata. This specimen was CD8+ T cells sorted from blood, taken at week 4, from a patient treated with tofacitinib.

CDR3 region: CASSSGPLGETQYF. CDR3 sequence (DNA): TGTGCCAGCAGCTCGGGACCCTTGGGAGAGACCCAGTACTTC. The chain combines TRBV5-6 with TRBJ2-5, with D tentatively TRBD1 or TRBD2 (5 bases each). The CDR3 extends over 14 amino acids. Germline assignment: CDR1 SGHDT and CDR2 YYEEEE. The V end was cut by 3 bases, the J end by 4 bases, with 13 bases between.